These 2 T cell receptor beta chains were all obtained from the same sample, sequenced in a study of breast tumors, draining lymph nodes, adjacent tissues. TCRdb reanalysed the multiplex PCR reads using MiXCR and keeps one entry per CDR3 protein. The table lists some 170,000 distinct CDR3 sequences, around a third of them singletons. Samples came from axillary lymph nodes draining the breast cancer. Input material: axillary lymph node tissue. All receptors come from a female donor with breast cancer. Some clones in this sample may be carry-over from other donors' samples.

In this sample, this clonotype turned up many times. This chain joins TRBV18 and TRBJ2-1; D gene uncertain. V gave up 4 bases and J gave up 0 bases, with 7 bases separating them. This CDR3 spans 14 amino acids. Germline CDR1 KGHSH, CDR2 LQKENI. CDR3 amino acids: CASSLQSSYNEQFF. In DNA form, the CDR3 reads TGTGCCAGCTCACTCCAGAGCTCCTACAATGAGCAGTTCTTC.

This clonotype was detected ten times or more. The chain recombines TRBV24-1 with TRBJ2-5; unclear D gene. Trimming shortened V by 2 bases and J by 5 bases, and 11 bases separated the two germline ends. Germline assignment: CDR1 KGHDR and CDR2 SFDVKD. The CDR3 length is 14 residues. The CDR3 spells CATSDSRLHETQYF. The CDR3 region has the DNA TGTGCCACCAGTGATTCAAGGCTCCACGAGACCCAGTACTTC.